This T cell receptor (beta chain) was found in a study of radiation and T cells in renal cell carcinoma. Study-level findings and limits: In blood, top tumor clones expanded by 2 weeks, shrinking by 4. Without pretreatment biopsies, baseline tumor clonotype presence was undetermined.

As to this clone: Its antigen is undetermined. The junction departs from the called germline gene at one end, perhaps through a read error.

Time point indicated: blood 4 weeks post-SBRT, at nephrectomy. The treatment was: 15 Gy SBRT to primary tumor, nephrectomy 4 weeks later. Nephrectomy followed 15 Gy stereotactic body radiation by 4 weeks. Clear cell pathology was present in this patient's renal cell carcinoma. Generated by immunoSEQ multiplex PCR, the TCRdb table keeps only in-frame clones and is missing some. The table shows 150,000 to 200,000 clones, with about 85% occurring only once. Germline-derived CDR1 and CDR2 are SGHNT and YENEEA. The CDR3 extends over 13 amino acids. The V and J genes are TRBV11-3 and TRBJ1-5; no firm D call. This sequence was found in a woman between 45 and 60 years old with renal cell carcinoma. The source material was blood, sampled from a patient whose treatment included radiotherapy and nephrectomy. CDR3 in DNA: TGTGCCAGCAGGGTCAGAGTTTATCAACCCCAGCATTTT. It encodes CASRVRVYQPQHF.